This T cell receptor (beta chain) was identified in a study of follicular helper T cells after annual influenza vaccination. The time point denotes: 2015-2016 season, pre-vaccination. Method: immunoSEQ multiplex PCR; TCRdb's copy keeps in-frame clones and lacks some. This table has about 9,300 clones, about 90% appearing once. Germline V CDR1 and CDR2: SEHNR, FQNEAQ (reference sequence). This CDR3 region has 16 residues. V was pared by 3 bases and J by 0 bases, with 7 bases of the junction left unmatched. The rearrangement joins TRBV7-9 to TRBJ1-1, with 7 bases matching TRBD1. Material: CXCR5+ CD38- circulating T follicular helper cells from blood, obtained on the day of influenza vaccination. The subset was: circulating Tfh, non-naive CD4+CXCR5+PD-1+ (ICOS+CD38+ or ICOS-CD38-). This clonotype was obtained from an adult who received the influenza vaccine. The CDR3 DNA reads TGTGCCAGCAGCTTTCAACAGGGGAGGATGAACACTGAAGCTTTCTTT. Encoded protein: CASSFQQGRMNTEAFF.